This T cell receptor beta chain is from a study of cytomegalovirus exposure and HLA in healthy donors. The PCR ran on 60 Vbeta and 13 Jbeta primers. Only in-frame clones appear in the TCRdb table, and some are missing; sequencing was by immunoSEQ multiplex PCR. The top ten clones hold 6.5% to 8.5% of a sample with about 110,000 clones, about 80% of them seen once. Of note for this clone: Its antigen is unknown.

Study observations and caveats: A link between a missense DCLRE1C variant and TCR beta V- and J-gene trimming emerged from a later analysis. Earlier analysis found most TCR beta V segments productive about 87% or about 30% of the time. Reported findings show TCR beta sequences accurately forecast HLA-A and HLA-B alleles in most subjects.

The V and J ends lost 2 bases and 3 bases respectively, with 9 bases between them. The CDR3 totals 13 residues. The germline V gene has CDR1 SGHKS and CDR2 YYEKEE (reference sequence). Sequencing input: PBMCs. V and J are TRBV5-5 and TRBJ2-7, with a weak D call TRBD2 (5 bases). The origin of this receptor is a woman aged 50 to 60 in good health and CMV-seropositive. The CDR3 region is CASSFGVSYEQYF. DNA of the CDR3: TGTGCCAGCAGCTTCGGGGTAAGCTACGAGCAGTACTTC.